Shown below are 10 T cell receptor beta chains from a single sample sequenced in a study of blood T cell repertoires in COVID-19 (dated by TCRdb to the early 2020s). The library was generated by the immunoSEQ multiplex PCR assay. Drawn from immuneACCESS, this table holds only the in-frame rearrangements with V and J called that TCRdb kept. Clones are partly lost; checked studies trace under half to an unresolved V gene and leave the rest unexplained. The sample data list some 460,000 clones, and 70% to 90% of these were observed just once. The ten largest clones take up nearly 2% of the sample. Sequencing used PBMCs or T cells enriched from blood (not recorded which). The receptor source for this set is a woman between 18 and 29 years old with acute COVID-19.

The rearrangement links TRBV28 to TRBJ2-7, with 8 bases matching TRBD2. The CDR3 length is 15 residues. The V gene end was trimmed by 3 bases and the J gene end by 2 bases; junction bases not matched to a gene: 6. Germline CDR1 is MDHEN and CDR2 is SYDVKM. DNA of the CDR3: TGTGCCAGCAGTTTGGGACTAGGTTGGGCCTACGAGCAGTACTTC. Translation gives CASSLGLGWAYEQYF.

The chain employs TRBV5-1 and TRBJ2-1; D is perhaps TRBD2 (6 bases). CDR3 size: 16 residues. V was pared by 4 bases and J by 9 bases, with 23 bases between. Germline V lookup: CDR1 SGHRS, CDR2 YFSETQ. This CDR3 reads CASSQTGTPDSGEQFF. The CDR3 DNA reads TGCGCCAGCAGCCAAACCGGGACTCCCGATTCAGGTGAGCAGTTCTTC.

The rearrangement uses TRBV13 and TRBJ2-3; a weak D match, TRBD2 (6 bases). Per germline, CDR1 PRHDT and CDR2 FYEKMQ (reference sequence). V lost 8 bases, J lost 2 bases, and 14 bases lay in between. The CDR3 runs 14 residues. The CDR3 DNA reads as TGTGCCAGCGCACGGGGGATTAACACAGATACGCAGTATTTT. Translation: CASARGINTDTQYF.

The sample holds a few counts of this clone. This sequence joins TRBV7-8 and TRBJ2-1, with D possibly being TRBD2 (6 bases). CDR3 size: 15 residues. Deletions cut 1 base from V and 5 bases from J, with 12 bases between. The V gene's germline CDR1 is SGHVS and CDR2 FQNEAQ. The CDR3 sequence is CASSLESGHHNEQFF. As DNA, the CDR3 is TGTGCCAGCAGCTTAGAGAGCGGGCACCACAATGAGCAGTTCTTC.

The J gene is TRBJ1-1, the V gene TRBV5-1; TRBD1 agrees at 7 bases. The CDR3 has 15 amino acids. CDR1 and CDR2 from the germline V gene are SGHRS and YFSETQ. Trimming cost V 0 bases and J 0 bases; bases outside gene matches: 2. This chain's CDR3 is CASSLAGTVNTEAFF. The DNA of the CDR3 is TGCGCCAGCAGCTTGGCCGGGACAGTGAACACTGAAGCTTTCTTT.

On this clone itself: Other DNA sequences in the same sample also yield this CDR3. This chain links TRBV27 with TRBJ2-7, with D hard to call. CDR1 and CDR2 (germline): MNHEY, SMNVEV (reference sequence). V was pared by 0 bases and J by 4 bases, with 7 bases between. The CDR3 is 13 residues long. Here the CDR3 reads CASSLSSLYEQYF. CDR3 nucleotides: TGTGCCAGCAGTTTATCCTCTCTATACGAGCAGTACTTC.

This chain connects TRBV28 to TRBJ2-3; 12 bases line up with TRBD2. Germline CDR1 reads MDHEN; CDR2 reads SYDVKM. The J segment lost 4 bases and the V segment lost 4 bases, leaving 6 bases of the junction unmatched. This CDR3 spans 16 amino acids. In DNA, the CDR3 is TGTGCCAGCAGTTCGACTAGCGGGAGTCATTCAGATACGCAGTATTTT. Its translation is CASSSTSGSHSDTQYF.

The rearrangement joins TRBV5-5 to TRBJ1-4; 7 bases align to TRBD1. The CDR3 runs 15 residues. J was trimmed by 5 bases and V by 4 bases; bases with no gene match: 8. Germline CDR1 reads SGHKS; CDR2 reads YYEKEE (reference sequence). CDR3 sequence: CASSPLGQTNEKLFF. CDR3 DNA: TGTGCCAGCAGCCCATTGGGACAGACGAATGAAAAACTGTTTTTT.

Only a few counts were recorded for this clone. J is TRBJ1-1 and V is TRBV7-8; D gene ambiguous. This CDR3 is built from 14 residues. Trimming took 5 bases from V and 3 from J, leaving 13 bases between them. The germline gives CDR1 SGHVS, CDR2 FQNEAQ. The DNA for the CDR3 is TGTGCCAGCAGCAATAAAGAGGGTGACACTGAAGCTTTCTTT. Residues: CASSNKEGDTEAFF.

V gene TRBV9 combines with J gene TRBJ2-7; a possible D gene is TRBD1 (5 bases). CDR1 is SGDLS, CDR2 YYNGEE, per germline. The V end was cut by 2 bases, the J end by 5 bases, with 14 bases between. The CDR3 is 14 amino acids. CDR3 region: CASSVRQGVNEQYF. The CDR3 bases are TGTGCCAGCAGCGTGAGGCAGGGTGTCAACGAGCAGTACTTC.